The T cell receptor beta chain described here comes from a study of spatial heterogeneity in lung cancer. Sample time point: sample taken at primary tumor resection. The donors were approximately 70 patients with non-small cell lung cancer that was early-stage and untreated. Extraction of whole RNA from tumor, nontumor lung or frozen PBMC preceded unsorted sequencing. V lost 3 bases, J lost 3 bases, and 5 bases lay in between. This CDR3 comprises 12 residues. This clonotype is deemed large. TCR cDNA molecules each had a unique molecular identifier. TCRdb independently ran MiXCR on the 5' RACE reads; one entry per CDR3 protein. The table includes a few thousand distinct CDR3 sequences, 1.5% to 2.5% detected once.

This TCR derives from a male donor with early-stage non-small cell lung cancer. Material: normal lung tissue next to the tumor, obtained at surgery. V and J are TRBV12-3 or TRBV12-4 and TRBJ1-1, with D unresolved. CDR3 nucleotides: TGTGCCAGCAGTTTCCCGGACACTGAAGCTTTCTTT. Its protein product is CASSFPDTEAFF.